The 26 T cell receptor beta chains below were found in one sample sequenced in a study of blood T cell repertoires in COVID-19. Libraries were prepared by immunoSEQ multiplex PCR; TCRdb keeps only in-frame clonotypes and omits some of them. The sample lists 390,000 or so clones, about 83% seen once, with roughly a tenth in the top ten. The sequenced sample was PBMCs or T cells enriched from blood (not recorded which). The receptor source for this set is a woman aged 50 to 65 who had recovered from COVID-19.

The chain has TRBV30 and TRBJ2-7; D might be TRBD2 (6 bases). Looked up from germline, CDR1 is GTSNPN and CDR2 is SVGIG (reference sequence). The V and J ends lost 2 bases and 4 bases respectively, with 12 bases between them. The CDR3 has 13 amino acids. Here the CDR3 reads CAWSIGGAYEQYF. CDR3 bases: TGTGCCTGGAGTATCGGGGGTGCTTACGAGCAGTACTTC.

The V call is TRBV15, the J call TRBJ2-3, with D uncertain. Germline lookup yields CDR1 LNHNV and CDR2 YYDKDF (reference sequence). The CDR3 spans 16 residues. V was trimmed by 0 bases and J by 0 bases, leaving 10 bases between them. The CDR3 bases are TGTGCCACCAGCAGAGATGCGCAGGCTAGCACAGATACGCAGTATTTT. Translated, it gives CATSRDAQASTDTQYF. Combining the CDR3 with reference TRBV15 and TRBJ2-3 gives the whole variable domain DAMVIQNPRYQVTQFGKPVTLSCSQTLNHNVMYWYQQKSSQAPKLLFHYYDKDFNNEADTPDNFQSRRPNTSFCFLDIRSPGLGDTAMYLCATSRDAQASTDTQYFGPGTRLTVL.

The rearrangement joins TRBV7-3 to TRBJ2-1; D perhaps matches TRBD2 (7 bases). This CDR3 contains 16 residues. CDR1 and CDR2 (germline): SGHTA, FQGTGA. The ends were cut back, 5 bases at V and 2 bases at J, with 16 bases in the middle. CDR3 amino acids: CASSPVGGAPYNEQFF. CDR3 bases: TGTGCCAGCAGCCCGGTGGGGGGGGCCCCCTACAATGAGCAGTTCTTC.

The chain has TRBV30 and TRBJ1-1; unclear D gene. V lost 4 bases, J lost 1 base, and 10 bases lay in between. CDR1 is GTSNPN and CDR2 is SVGIG in the germline V gene (reference sequence). This CDR3 has 13 amino acids. This chain's CDR3 is CAWTLGGNTEAFF. CDR3 sequence (DNA): TGTGCCTGGACCCTTGGAGGGAACACTGAAGCTTTCTTT.

In nucleotides, the CDR3 is TGCGCCAGCAGCCATTCCTTCCTTCCGCTCGCCAGTCCTCATGAGCAGTTCTTC. Translation gives CASSHSFLPLASPHEQFF. The genes are TRBV4-1 and TRBJ2-1, with D hard to call. Per the germline V gene, CDR1 is MGHRA and CDR2 is YSYEKL. The length of the CDR3 is 18 residues. The V and J ends lost 3 bases and 8 bases respectively, with 26 bases between them.

The rearrangement links TRBV7-9 to TRBJ2-1; the match to TRBD2 covers 10 bases. V shed 1 base, J shed 6 bases, and the junction held 12 bases outside the gene matches. Germline CDR1 SEHNR, CDR2 FQNEAQ (reference sequence). This CDR3 has 18 residues. CDR3 residues: CASSLVPASGGATNEQFF. CDR3 DNA: TGTGCCAGCAGCTTAGTCCCCGCTAGCGGGGGAGCCACCAATGAGCAGTTCTTC.

This sequence joins TRBV2 and TRBJ2-1, with 10 nucleotides matching TRBD1. The CDR3 is 16 residues long. V dropped 4 bases and J dropped 6; count of bases not matched to a gene: 9. Looked up from germline, CDR1 is SNHLY and CDR2 is FYNNEI. CDR3 protein: CASSVVRDRGINEQFF. DNA for the CDR3: TGTGCCAGCAGTGTAGTCCGGGACAGGGGAATCAATGAGCAGTTCTTC.

The chain carries TRBV28 and TRBJ2-5, with D perhaps matching TRBD2 (5 bases). Germline V gene data show CDR1 as MDHEN and CDR2 as SYDVKM. V lost 6 bases to trimming and J lost 5 bases, with 19 bases between them. This CDR3 has 15 amino acids. CDR3 coding DNA: TGTGCCAGCAGAGCGCGAGGGCGCGGGTTGGAGACCCAGTACTTC. Translating gives CASRARGRGLETQYF. Full variable domain (remainder filled in from reference TRBV28 and TRBJ2-5): DVKVTQSSRYLVKRTGEKVFLECVQDMDHENMFWYRQDPGLGLRLIYFSYDVKMKEKGDIPEGYSVSREKKERFSLILESASTNQTSMYLCASRARGRGLETQYFGPGTRLLVL.

This clone was seen more than once but under ten times. The chain recombines TRBV6-2 or TRBV6-3 with TRBJ1-5; weak D call: TRBD1 (6 bases). The CDR3 spans 13 residues. Germline V CDR1 and CDR2: MNHEY, SVGEGT. Trimming took 6 bases from V and 4 from J, leaving 10 bases between them. The CDR3 DNA reads TGTGCCAGCAGCTATACAGGGAATCAGCCCCAGCATTTT. It encodes CASSYTGNQPQHF.

This clone was observed a single time. The chain carries TRBV4-1 and TRBJ1-1, with D unresolved. The CDR3 spans 14 residues. Germline CDR1 and CDR2: MGHRA and YSYEKL. The ends were cut back, 0 bases at V and 3 bases at J, with 8 bases in the middle. This CDR3 reads CASSQEVVHTEAFF. DNA for the CDR3: TGCGCCAGCAGCCAAGAGGTAGTCCACACTGAAGCTTTCTTT.

The chain employs TRBV27 and TRBJ1-2; no clear D. This CDR3 region has 12 residues. The V end lost 5 bases, the J end lost 8 bases, and 12 bases lay between the germline ends. Germline-derived CDR1 and CDR2 are MNHEY and SMNVEV (reference sequence). The CDR3 spells CASSESGYGYTF. The CDR3 DNA reads TGTGCCAGCAGTGAGTCCGGGTACGGCTACACCTTC.

V gene TRBV19 combines with J gene TRBJ2-7; possible D gene TRBD2, 5 bases. Germline V gene data show CDR1 as LNHDA and CDR2 as SQIVND (reference sequence). Trimming took 1 base from V and 2 from J, leaving 9 bases between them. The CDR3 has 14 amino acids. CDR3 amino acids: CASSIAAGTYEQYF. The DNA of the CDR3 is TGTGCCAGTAGTATAGCTGCCGGGACCTACGAGCAGTACTTC.

This chain uses TRBV27 with TRBJ1-2, with TRBD1 identical over 11 bases. Germline V gives CDR1 MNHEY, CDR2 SMNVEV (reference sequence). The CDR3 contains 19 residues. The J segment lost 0 bases and the V segment lost 1 base, leaving 10 bases of the junction unmatched. CDR3 sequence (DNA): TGTGCCAGCAGTTTATTTTCCGGGGGACAGGGGGGTTCTAACTATGGCTACACCTTC. This encodes CASSLFSGGQGGSNYGYTF.

The chain couples TRBV5-1 to TRBJ2-5; 8 positions agree with TRBD2. CDR1 and CDR2 (germline): SGHRS, YFSETQ. Germline trimming cut 3 bases from V and 5 bases from J; bases unmatched to any gene: 6. This CDR3 comprises 14 residues. The DNA for the CDR3 is TGCGCCAGCAGCTCCGGCGGGGGGAGTGAGACCCAGTACTTC. The encoded protein is CASSSGGGSETQYF.

The rearrangement joins TRBV3-1 (or the pseudogene TRBV3-2) to TRBJ1-5, with D perhaps matching TRBD1 (5 bases). Trimming removed 4 bases at V and 6 bases at J, with 10 bases between. The length of the CDR3 is 13 residues. The V gene's germline CDR1 is LGHDT and CDR2 YNNKEL (reference sequence). Written as DNA, the CDR3 is TGTGCCAGCAGCCGGCAGGGTTTTCAGCCCCAGCATTTT. Protein product: CASSRQGFQPQHF.

This chain uses TRBV7-2 with TRBJ1-1; 7 bases match TRBD1. Trimming removed 5 bases from V and 4 bases from J; junction bases left unmatched: 4. The CDR3 totals 13 residues. Germline CDR1 is SGHTA and CDR2 is FQGNSA. The DNA of the CDR3 is TGTGCCAGCAGCAACCGACAGGGCACTGAAGCTTTCTTT. Protein sequence: CASSNRQGTEAFF.

The V call is TRBV5-8, the J call TRBJ2-7; 9 bases are a match to TRBD1. CDR1 is SGHTS, CDR2 YDEGEE, per germline. V was pared by 3 bases and J by 6 bases, with 7 bases of the junction left unmatched. The CDR3 has 14 residues. CDR3 nucleotides: TGTGCCAGCAGCTACCGGGACAGGGCCGCCGAGCAGTACTTC. Its translation: CASSYRDRAAEQYF.

This sequence joins TRBV5-1 and TRBJ1-1; possible D gene TRBD1, 5 bases. Deletions cut 4 bases from V and 6 bases from J, with 16 bases between. CDR1 and CDR2 from the germline V gene are SGHRS and YFSETQ. This CDR3 is 14 amino acids long. The DNA for the CDR3 is TGCGCCAGCAGCCCGGGGGTGGGAGGCGCTGAAGCTTTCTTT. It encodes CASSPGVGGAEAFF.

The CDR3 region is CAWSRGGALATNEKLFF. For the CDR3, the DNA is TGTGCCTGGAGCCGGGGGGGGGCCCTTGCAACTAATGAAAAACTGTTTTTT. The chain uses TRBV30 and TRBJ1-4, with TRBD1 as a possible D gene (6 bases). V was cut by 3 bases and J by 0 bases, with 17 bases left in between. The CDR3 consists of 17 residues. Germline CDR1 is GTSNPN and CDR2 is SVGIG (reference sequence).

V gene TRBV19 combines with J gene TRBJ1-1; maybe TRBD1 (5 bases). Germline CDR1 and CDR2: LNHDA and SQIVND (reference sequence). The CDR3 runs 15 residues. The V and J ends lost 0 bases and 1 base respectively, with 9 bases between them. CDR3 amino acids: CASSIDHQGNTEAFF. CDR3 sequence (DNA): TGTGCCAGTAGTATAGATCACCAGGGGAACACTGAAGCTTTCTTT.

V and J are TRBV7-9 and TRBJ2-7; 7 nucleotides line up with TRBD1. The V segment lost 5 bases and the J segment 5 bases; nucleotides outside the gene matches: 15. Germline V gene lookup returns CDR1 SEHNR and CDR2 FQNEAQ (reference sequence). CDR3 length: 16 amino acids. The CDR3 protein is CASSPGLGQVAHEQYF. CDR3 DNA: TGTGCCAGCAGCCCGGGCCTTGGACAGGTAGCCCACGAGCAGTACTTC.

J is TRBJ2-3 and V is TRBV6-1; 10 positions agree with TRBD1. The CDR3 extends over 16 amino acids. The junction had 8 bases not matched to a gene; V was cut back by 4 bases and J by 4 bases. Germline lookup yields CDR1 MNHNS and CDR2 SASEGT. CDR3 DNA: TGTGCCAGCAGTGGGACAGGGGGTATTAGGGCAGATACGCAGTATTTT. This sequence encodes CASSGTGGIRADTQYF.

The chain combines TRBV4-2 with TRBJ2-2, with D tentatively TRBD1 (6 bases). Germline V gives CDR1 LGHNA, CDR2 YNFKEQ. V was pared by 5 bases and J by 1 base, with 14 bases between. The CDR3 loop spans 16 amino acids. CDR3: CASSGRQVMNTGELFF. The CDR3 DNA is TGTGCCAGCAGCGGTAGACAGGTTATGAACACCGGGGAGCTGTTTTTT.

The chain combines TRBV24-1 with TRBJ1-2; D is unresolved. Trimming cost V 3 bases and J 6 bases, with 13 bases left between them. CDR1 and CDR2 from the germline V gene are KGHDR and SFDVKD. The CDR3 covers 14 residues. The DNA for the CDR3 is TGTGCCACCAGTGATGAGGGTGTGGGAAATGGCTACACCTTC. Protein sequence: CATSDEGVGNGYTF.

The rearrangement uses TRBV4-1 and TRBJ2-2; D is unclear. Germline CDR1 reads MGHRA; CDR2 reads YSYEKL. The CDR3 is 15 residues long. V dropped 0 bases and J dropped 11 bases, with 16 bases sitting between them. CDR3 nucleotide sequence: TGCGCCAGCAGCCAAGATTCGGTGGGCTTACGCGAGCTGTTTTTT. This sequence encodes CASSQDSVGLRELFF.

The CDR3 DNA reads as TGTGCCAGCGACAGGAGGAGTAGCACAGATACGCAGTATTTT. Translating gives CASDRRSSTDTQYF. The J gene is TRBJ2-3, the V gene TRBV28; D may be TRBD1 (6 bases). Deletions cut 8 bases from V and 0 bases from J, with 12 bases between. The CDR3 consists of 14 residues. From germline, CDR1 is MDHEN and CDR2 SYDVKM.